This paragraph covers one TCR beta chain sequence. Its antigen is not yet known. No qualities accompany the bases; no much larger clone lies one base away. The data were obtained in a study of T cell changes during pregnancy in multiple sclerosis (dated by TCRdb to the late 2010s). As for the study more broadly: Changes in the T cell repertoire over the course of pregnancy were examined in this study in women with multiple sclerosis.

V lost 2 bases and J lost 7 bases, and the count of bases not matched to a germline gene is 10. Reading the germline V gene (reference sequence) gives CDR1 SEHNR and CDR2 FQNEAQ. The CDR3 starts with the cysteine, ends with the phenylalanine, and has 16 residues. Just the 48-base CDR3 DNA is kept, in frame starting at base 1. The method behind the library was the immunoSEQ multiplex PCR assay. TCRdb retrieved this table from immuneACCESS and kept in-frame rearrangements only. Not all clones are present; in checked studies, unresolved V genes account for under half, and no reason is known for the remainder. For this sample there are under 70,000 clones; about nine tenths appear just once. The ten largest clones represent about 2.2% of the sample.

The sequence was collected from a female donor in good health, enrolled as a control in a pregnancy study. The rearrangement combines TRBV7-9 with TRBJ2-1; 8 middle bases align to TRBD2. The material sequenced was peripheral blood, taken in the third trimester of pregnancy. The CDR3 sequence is CASSLISGEGGNEQFF. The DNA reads TGTGCCAGCAGCTTAATTAGCGGGGAAGGTGGGAATGAGCAGTTCTTC. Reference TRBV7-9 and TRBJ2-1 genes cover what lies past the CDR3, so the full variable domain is DTGVSQNPRHKITKRGQNVTFRCDPISEHNRLYWYRQTLGQGPEFLTYFQNEAQLEKSRLLSDRFSAERPKGSFSTLEIQRTEQGDSAMYLCASSLISGEGGNEQFFGPGTRLTVL.